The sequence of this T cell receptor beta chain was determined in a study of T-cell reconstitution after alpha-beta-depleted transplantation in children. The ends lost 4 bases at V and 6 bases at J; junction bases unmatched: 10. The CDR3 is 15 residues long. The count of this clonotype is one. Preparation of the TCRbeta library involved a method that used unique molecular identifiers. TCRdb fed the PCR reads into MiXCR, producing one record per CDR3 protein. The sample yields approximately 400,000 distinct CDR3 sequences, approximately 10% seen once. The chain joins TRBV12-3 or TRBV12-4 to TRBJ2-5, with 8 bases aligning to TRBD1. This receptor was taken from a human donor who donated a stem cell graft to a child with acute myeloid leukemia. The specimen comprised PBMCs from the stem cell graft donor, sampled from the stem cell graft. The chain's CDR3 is CASSSPGQDVQTQYF. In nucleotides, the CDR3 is TGTGCCAGCAGTTCCCCGGGACAGGATGTGCAGACCCAGTACTTC.